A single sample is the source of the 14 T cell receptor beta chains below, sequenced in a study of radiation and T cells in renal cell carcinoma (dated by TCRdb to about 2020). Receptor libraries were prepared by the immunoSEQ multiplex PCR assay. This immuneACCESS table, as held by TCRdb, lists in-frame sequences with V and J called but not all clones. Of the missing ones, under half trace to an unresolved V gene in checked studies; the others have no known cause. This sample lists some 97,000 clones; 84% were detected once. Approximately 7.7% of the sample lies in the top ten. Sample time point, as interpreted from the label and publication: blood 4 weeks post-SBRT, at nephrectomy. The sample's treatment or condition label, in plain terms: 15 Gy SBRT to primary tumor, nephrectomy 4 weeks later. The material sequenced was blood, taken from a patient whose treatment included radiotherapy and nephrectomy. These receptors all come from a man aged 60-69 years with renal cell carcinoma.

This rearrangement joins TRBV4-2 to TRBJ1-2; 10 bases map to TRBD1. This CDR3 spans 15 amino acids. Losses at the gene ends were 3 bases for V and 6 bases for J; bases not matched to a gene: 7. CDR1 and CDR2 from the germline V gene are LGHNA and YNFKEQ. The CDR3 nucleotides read TGTGCCAGCAGCCATGACCGGGACAGGGGAGATGGCTACACCTTC. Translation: CASSHDRDRGDGYTF.

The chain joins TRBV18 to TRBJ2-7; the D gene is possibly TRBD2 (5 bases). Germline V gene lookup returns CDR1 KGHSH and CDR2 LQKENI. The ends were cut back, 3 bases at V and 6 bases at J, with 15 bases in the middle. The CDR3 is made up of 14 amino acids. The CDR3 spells CASSPGREMSEQYF. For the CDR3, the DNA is TGTGCCAGCTCACCGGGTCGGGAAATGTCCGAGCAGTACTTC.

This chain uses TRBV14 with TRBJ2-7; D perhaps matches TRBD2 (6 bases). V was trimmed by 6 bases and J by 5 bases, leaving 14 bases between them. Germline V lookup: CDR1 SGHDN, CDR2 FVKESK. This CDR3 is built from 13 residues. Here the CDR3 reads CASRREEGDEQYF. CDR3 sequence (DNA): TGTGCCAGCAGAAGGGAGGAAGGGGACGAGCAGTACTTC.

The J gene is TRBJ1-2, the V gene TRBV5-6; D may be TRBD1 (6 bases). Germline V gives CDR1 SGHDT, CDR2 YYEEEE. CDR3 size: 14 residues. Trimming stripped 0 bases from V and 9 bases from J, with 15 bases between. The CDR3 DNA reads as TGTGCCAGCAGCTTGGGCCCGACAGGCGGGCGCTACACCTTC. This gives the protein CASSLGPTGGRYTF.

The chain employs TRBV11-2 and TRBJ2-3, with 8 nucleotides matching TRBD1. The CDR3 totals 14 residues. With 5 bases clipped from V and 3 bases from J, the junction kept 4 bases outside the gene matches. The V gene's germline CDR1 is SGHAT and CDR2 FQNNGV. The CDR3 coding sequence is TGTGCCAGCAGCCTCAGGACAGGGACAGATACGCAGTATTTT. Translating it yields CASSLRTGTDTQYF.

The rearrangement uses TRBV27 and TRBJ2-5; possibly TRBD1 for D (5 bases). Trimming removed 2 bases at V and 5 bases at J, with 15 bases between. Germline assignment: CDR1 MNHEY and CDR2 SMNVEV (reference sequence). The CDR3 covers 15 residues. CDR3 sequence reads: CASSLMQGSVETQYF. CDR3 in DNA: TGTGCCAGCAGTTTAATGCAGGGATCGGTGGAGACCCAGTACTTC.

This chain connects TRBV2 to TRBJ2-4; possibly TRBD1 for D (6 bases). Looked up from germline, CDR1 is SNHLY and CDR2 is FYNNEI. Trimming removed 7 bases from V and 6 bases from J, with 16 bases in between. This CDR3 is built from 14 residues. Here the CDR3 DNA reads TGTGCCAGCATGGGGGCTGACCTTAGAAACATTCAGTACTTC. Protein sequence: CASMGADLRNIQYF.

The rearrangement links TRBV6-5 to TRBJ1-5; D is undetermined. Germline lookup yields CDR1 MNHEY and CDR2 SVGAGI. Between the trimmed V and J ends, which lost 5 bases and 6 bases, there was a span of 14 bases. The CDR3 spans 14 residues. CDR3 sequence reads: CASSPVEAGQPQHF. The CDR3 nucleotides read TGTGCCAGCAGTCCCGTTGAGGCGGGTCAGCCCCAGCATTTT.

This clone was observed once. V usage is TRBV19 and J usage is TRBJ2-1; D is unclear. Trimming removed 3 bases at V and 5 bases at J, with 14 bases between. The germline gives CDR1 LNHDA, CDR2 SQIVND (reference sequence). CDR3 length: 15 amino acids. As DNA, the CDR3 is TGTGCCAGTAGTATCCTCGGCCCAAGGAACAATGAGCAGTTCTTC. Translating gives CASSILGPRNNEQFF.

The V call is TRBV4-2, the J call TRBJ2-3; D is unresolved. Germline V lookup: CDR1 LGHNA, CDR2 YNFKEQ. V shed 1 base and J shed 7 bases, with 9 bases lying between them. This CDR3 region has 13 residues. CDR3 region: CASSQVGRNTQYF. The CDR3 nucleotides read TGTGCCAGCAGCCAAGTCGGACGGAATACGCAGTATTTT.

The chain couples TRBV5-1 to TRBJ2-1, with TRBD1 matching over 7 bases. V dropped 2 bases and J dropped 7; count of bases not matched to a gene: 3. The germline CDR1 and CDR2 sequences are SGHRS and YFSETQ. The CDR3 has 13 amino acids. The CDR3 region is CASSFMGQNEQFF. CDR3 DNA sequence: TGCGCCAGCAGCTTTATGGGACAGAATGAGCAGTTCTTC.

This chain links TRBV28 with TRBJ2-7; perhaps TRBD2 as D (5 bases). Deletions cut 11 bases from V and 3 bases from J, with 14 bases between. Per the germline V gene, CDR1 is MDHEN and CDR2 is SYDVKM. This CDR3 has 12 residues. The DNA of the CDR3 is TGTGCCGGGTCGGGGAGCGGCTACGAGCAGTACTTC. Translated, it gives CAGSGSGYEQYF.

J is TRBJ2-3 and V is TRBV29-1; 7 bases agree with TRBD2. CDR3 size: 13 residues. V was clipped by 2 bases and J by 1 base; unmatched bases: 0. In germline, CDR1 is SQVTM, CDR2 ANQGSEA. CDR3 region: CSVETSGTDTQYF. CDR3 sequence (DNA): TGCAGCGTTGAAACTAGCGGCACAGATACGCAGTATTTT.

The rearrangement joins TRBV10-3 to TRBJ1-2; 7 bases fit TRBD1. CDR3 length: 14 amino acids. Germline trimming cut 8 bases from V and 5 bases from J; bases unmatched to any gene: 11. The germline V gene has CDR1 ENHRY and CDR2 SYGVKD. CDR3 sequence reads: CAILSATGQYGYTF. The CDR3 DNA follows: TGTGCCATCCTATCGGCGACAGGGCAATATGGCTACACCTTC.